Listed below are T cell receptor beta chains from one sample, sequenced in a study of early stage breast cancer tumors. Using immunoSEQ multiplex PCR, the repertoire was profiled, and TCRdb retains in-frame clones only, with some absent. The repertoire holds around 20,000 clones, with over 70% as singletons. Material: blood. The receptors shown here come from a person aged 65 to 79 with breast cancer. Both conserved end residues are part of each CDR3. Not all rows give a size; the values are once, few, many and, for expanded clones, a class.

TRBV7-2	NA	TRBJ2-7	CASSPAYEQYF
TRBV5-1	NA	TRBJ2-3	CASRTAGAAAGTDTQYF
TRBV7-2	NA	TRBJ1-2	CASSLGSGVYTF
TRBV2	NA	TRBJ2-3	CASRTSTDTQYF
TRBV7-8	NA	TRBJ2-1	CASSLAKTSGELYNEQFF
TRBV5-1	NA	TRBJ1-1	CASRRQMMNTEAFF
TRBV2	NA	TRBJ1-6	CASSQEGRNSPLHF
TRBV10-3	NA	TRBJ1-1	CAIRQGTEAFF
TRBV5-1	NA	TRBJ2-7	CASSPRATGFSYEQYF
TRBV6-1	NA	TRBJ1-5	CASRAVNSNQPQHF
TRBV30	few	TRBJ1-1	CAWSATGNTEAFF
TRBV5-1	NA	TRBJ1-1	CASSFSGGGTEAFF
TRBV9	NA	TRBJ1-1	CASSVDRTPGSEAFF
TRBV2	few	TRBJ1-1	CASSETGTDTEAFF
TRBV9	NA	TRBJ2-3	CASSVGIAGGPFTDTQYF
TRBV30	NA	TRBJ2-2	CAWSPTGAGELFF
TRBV2	NA	TRBJ1-1	CASSEGQGFKAFF
TRBV27	NA	TRBJ2-1	CASSSTVVGSNEQFF
TRBV28	NA	TRBJ1-4	CASSLAGLTNEKLFF
TRBV4-3	once	TRBJ2-3	CASSQENRADTQYF
TRBV9	NA	TRBJ1-4	CASSVGGEDTNEKLFF
TRBV19	NA	TRBJ2-2	CASNPDRGIGELFF
TRBV7-2	NA	TRBJ2-2	CASSFQGSDGELFF
TRBV9	NA	TRBJ1-1	CASALGGDTEAFF
TRBV5-1	NA	TRBJ2-4	CASSLAGREGNIQYF
TRBV10-3	NA	TRBJ1-1	CAIAGSDTEAFF
TRBV30	NA	TRBJ1-5	CAWSGDYNNQPQHF
TRBV28	NA	TRBJ2-3	CASTRQGARVDTQYF
TRBV30	NA	TRBJ1-1	CAWSVQSNTEAFF
TRBV19	NA	TRBJ1-1	CASSTGQTMNTEAFF
TRBV7-6	NA	TRBJ2-7	CASSPRAGASEQYF
TRBV9	NA	TRBJ2-1	CASSLTAGAYEQFF
TRBV2	NA	TRBJ2-7	CASSESRSSYEQYF
TRBV5-1	NA	TRBJ2-3	CASSWITTGGTDTQYF
TRBV6-1	NA	TRBJ1-4	CASRESREKLFF
TRBV2	NA	TRBJ2-2	CASRVTGTYGELFF
TRBV30	NA	TRBJ2-1	CAWDQGNEQFF
TRBV2	NA	TRBJ2-5	CASSRDRGKQETQYF
TRBV5-1	NA	TRBJ2-3	CASREASGSTDTQYF
TRBV7-9	once	TRBJ2-4	CASSSRDRTAKNIQYF
TRBV19	once	TRBJ1-2	CASSSQTGDLLGGYTF